The TCR beta chain under discussion was sequenced for a study of graft-versus-host responses after intestinal transplantation. The V end lost 0 bases, the J end lost 1 base, and 3 bases lay between the germline ends. Germline CDR1 SGHNT, CDR2 YENEEA. This CDR3 spans 13 amino acids. Method: immunoSEQ multiplex PCR; TCRdb's copy keeps in-frame clones and lacks some. The sample yields about 97,000 clones, more than 80% seen once. The sample in question was PBMCs, obtained 450 to 480 days after intestinal transplant. The clonotype comes from a human patient who received an intestinal transplant, so some T cells may come from the graft donor. V and J are TRBV11-3 and TRBJ1-1; D unclear. This CDR3 reads CASSLEANTEAFF. The DNA for the CDR3 is TGTGCCAGCAGCTTAGAGGCGAACACTGAAGCTTTCTTT.